The 14 T cell receptor beta chains in this list originate from one sample, sequenced in a study of blood T cell repertoires in COVID-19. Repertoires were generated with immunoSEQ multiplex PCR, while TCRdb's copy carries only in-frame clones and drops some. The sample contains hundreds of thousands of clones, 88% of which appear only once. Sequencing was carried out using peripheral blood. These receptors were collected from a woman in her forties or fifties with COVID-19, enrolled during active disease.

Note on this clone: Other DNA sequences in the same sample also yield this CDR3. The genes are TRBV12-3 or TRBV12-4 and TRBJ1-2; TRBD1 might be the D (6 bases). Trimming cost V 5 bases and J 8 bases, with 9 bases left between them. This CDR3 has 11 amino acids. Written as DNA, the CDR3 is TGTGCCAGCAGTAGCAGGGGCGGCTACACCTTC. Its translation is CASSSRGGYTF.

V and J are TRBV7-9 and TRBJ2-6; TRBD1 agrees at 8 bases. This CDR3 has 17 residues. J lost 4 bases, V lost 5 bases, and 10 bases had no gene match. CDR1 is SEHNR, CDR2 FQNEAQ, per germline (reference sequence). The CDR3 DNA sequence: TGTGCCAGCAGCCACGACAGGGGCCAATGGGGGGCCAACGTCCTGACTTTC. Translation gives CASSHDRGQWGANVLTF.

The chain combines TRBV5-5 with TRBJ1-3, with D unclear. CDR1 SGHKS and CDR2 YYEKEE come from the germline V gene (reference sequence). The CDR3 has 16 amino acids. The ends were cut back, 2 bases at V and 1 base at J, with 13 bases in the middle. The CDR3 loop is CASSLRQASSGNTIYF. For the CDR3, the DNA is TGTGCCAGCAGCTTACGGCAGGCGTCGTCTGGAAACACCATATATTTT. Based on the CDR3 plus reference TRBV5-5 and TRBJ1-3, the full variable domain is DAGVTQSPTHLIKTRGQQVTLRCSPISGHKSVSWYQQVLGQGPQFIFQYYEKEERGRGNFPDRFSARQFPNYSSELNVNALLLGDSALYLCASSLRQASSGNTIYFGEGSWLTVV.

The chain couples TRBV3-1 (or the pseudogene TRBV3-2) to TRBJ1-1; D is ambiguous. The CDR3 runs 11 residues. Trimming took 4 bases from V and 7 from J, leaving 7 bases between them. CDR1 and CDR2 from the germline V gene are LGHDT and YNNKEL (reference sequence). The CDR3 region is CASSLSGEAFF. DNA for the CDR3: TGTGCCAGCAGCCTCTCCGGTGAAGCTTTCTTT.

The CDR3 loop reads CASSEVRGGYGYTF. Written as DNA, the CDR3 is TGTGCCAGCAGTGAAGTGAGGGGAGGCTATGGCTACACCTTC. The gene calls are TRBV2 and TRBJ1-2, with D perhaps matching TRBD1 (5 bases). This CDR3 comprises 14 residues. The germline CDR1 and CDR2 sequences are SNHLY and FYNNEI. The V end lost 1 base, the J end lost 4 bases, and 10 bases lay between the germline ends.

The sample holds a few counts of this clone. This rearrangement joins TRBV29-1 to TRBJ1-1; TRBD1 is a possible D gene (6 bases). The V end lost 8 bases, the J end lost 0 bases, and 10 bases lay between the germline ends. Germline lookup yields CDR1 SQVTM and CDR2 ANQGSEA. The CDR3 spans 12 residues. In DNA, the CDR3 is TGCAGCCTAGGGGGGGTGAACACTGAAGCTTTCTTT. It codes for CSLGGVNTEAFF.

As to this clone: Different DNA sequences within this sample yield the same CDR3. The chain is built from TRBV5-1 and TRBJ2-7, with D uncertain. CDR1 is SGHRS and CDR2 is YFSETQ in the germline V gene. The CDR3 is made up of 11 amino acids. Trimming removed 0 bases from V and 7 bases from J, with 5 bases in between. CDR3 loop: CASSLASEQYF. The CDR3 DNA reads TGCGCCAGCAGCTTGGCGAGTGAGCAGTACTTC.

The chain combines TRBV5-8 with TRBJ1-6, with a possible D match to TRBD1 (6 bases). The ends were cut back, 9 bases at V and 9 bases at J, with 13 bases in the middle. Germline CDR1 reads SGHTS; CDR2 reads YDEGEE. This CDR3 is 12 amino acids long. CDR3 DNA sequence: TGTGCCACCGGGGTGGGGGCTTCACCCCTCCACTTT. It codes for CATGVGASPLHF.

This clone was counted a single time. V gene TRBV5-1 combines with J gene TRBJ2-7; TRBD1 matches 9 bases. V shed 1 base and J 2 bases; nucleotides not matched to a gene: 7. Looked up from germline, CDR1 is SGHRS and CDR2 is YFSETQ. The CDR3 length is 16 residues. For the CDR3, the DNA is TGCGCCAGCAGCTTGTTGGGGACAGGGATAGCCTACGAGCAGTACTTC. It codes for CASSLLGTGIAYEQYF.

The chain employs TRBV13 and TRBJ2-7; maybe TRBD2 (6 bases). The germline V gene encodes CDR1 PRHDT and CDR2 FYEKMQ (reference sequence). The length of the CDR3 is 13 residues. Trimming cost V 0 bases and J 5 bases, with 8 bases left between them. CDR3 bases: TGTGCCAGCAGCTTAGGTTCGGGGGACGAGCAGTACTTC. It specifies CASSLGSGDEQYF.

This clone was seen a handful of times. The gene calls are TRBV6-6 and TRBJ1-6; D perhaps matches TRBD1 (6 bases). The CDR3 is 14 residues long. V was trimmed by 5 bases and J by 6 bases, leaving 11 bases between them. The V gene's germline CDR1 is MNHNY and CDR2 SVGAGI (reference sequence). Written as DNA, the CDR3 is TGTGCCAGCAGTCCGGACAGAGCTAATTCACCCCTCCACTTT. Its protein product is CASSPDRANSPLHF.

The chain is built from TRBV13 and TRBJ1-1; 7 positions agree with TRBD1. The V gene end was trimmed by 4 bases and the J gene end by 4 bases; junction bases not matched to a gene: 12. The CDR3 length is 16 residues. CDR1 and CDR2 (germline): PRHDT, FYEKMQ (reference sequence). This CDR3 is CASSSGGVMRGTEAFF. Here the CDR3 DNA reads TGTGCCAGCAGCTCAGGGGGAGTAATGAGAGGCACTGAAGCTTTCTTT.

V usage is TRBV19 and J usage is TRBJ1-4; D is unclear. The CDR3 sequence is 14 residues long. Germline CDR1 LNHDA, CDR2 SQIVND (reference sequence). The V and J ends lost 4 bases and 3 bases respectively, with 9 bases between them. This CDR3 is CASSTFLSNEKLFF. CDR3 DNA sequence: TGTGCCAGTAGTACTTTTTTATCTAATGAAAAACTGTTTTTT.

This clone was observed a few times. The chain joins TRBV5-6 to TRBJ2-1; a possible D gene is TRBD2 (6 bases). V lost 9 bases and J 8 bases, leaving 18 bases between the germline ends. This CDR3 comprises 13 residues. Germline CDR1 and CDR2: SGHDT and YYEEEE. CDR3 bases: TGTGCCACCCGAGAACTAGGAGGGGATGAGCAGTTCTTC. Translation: CATRELGGDEQFF. Combining the CDR3 with reference TRBV5-6 and TRBJ2-1 gives the whole variable domain DAGVTQSPTHLIKTRGQQVTLRCSPKSGHDTVSWYQQALGQGPQFIFQYYEEEERQRGNFPDRFSGHQFPNYSSELNVNALLLGDSALYLCATRELGGDEQFFGPGTRLTVL.